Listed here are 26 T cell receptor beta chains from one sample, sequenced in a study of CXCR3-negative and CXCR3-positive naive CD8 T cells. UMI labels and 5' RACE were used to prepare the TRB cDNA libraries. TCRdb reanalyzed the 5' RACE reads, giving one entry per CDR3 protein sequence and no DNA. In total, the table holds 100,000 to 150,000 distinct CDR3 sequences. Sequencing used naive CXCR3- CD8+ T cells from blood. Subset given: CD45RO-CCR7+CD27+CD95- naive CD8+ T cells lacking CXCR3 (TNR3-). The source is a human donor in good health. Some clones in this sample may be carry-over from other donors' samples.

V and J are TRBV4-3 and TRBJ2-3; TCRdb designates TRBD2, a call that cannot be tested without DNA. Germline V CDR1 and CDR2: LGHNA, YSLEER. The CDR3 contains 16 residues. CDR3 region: CASSQDGERGRDTQYF.

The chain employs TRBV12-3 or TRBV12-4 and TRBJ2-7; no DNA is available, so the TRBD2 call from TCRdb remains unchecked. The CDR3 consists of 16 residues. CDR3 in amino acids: CASSLLGLAGTYEQYF.

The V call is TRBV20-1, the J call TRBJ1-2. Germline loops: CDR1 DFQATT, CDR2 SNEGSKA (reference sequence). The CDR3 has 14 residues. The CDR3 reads CSTDYYAMGWSYTF.

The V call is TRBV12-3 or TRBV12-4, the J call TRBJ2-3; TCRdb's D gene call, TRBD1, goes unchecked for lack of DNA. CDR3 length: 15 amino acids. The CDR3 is CASSQQGASTDTQYF.

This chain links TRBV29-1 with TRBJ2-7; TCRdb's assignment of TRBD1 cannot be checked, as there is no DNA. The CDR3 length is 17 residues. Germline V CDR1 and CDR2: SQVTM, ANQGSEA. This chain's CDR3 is CSVEDPMTGDGTYEQYF.

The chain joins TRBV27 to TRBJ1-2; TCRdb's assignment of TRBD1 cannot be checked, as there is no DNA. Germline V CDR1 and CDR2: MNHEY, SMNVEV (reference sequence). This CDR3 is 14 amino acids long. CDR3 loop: CASSLKGPNYGYTF.

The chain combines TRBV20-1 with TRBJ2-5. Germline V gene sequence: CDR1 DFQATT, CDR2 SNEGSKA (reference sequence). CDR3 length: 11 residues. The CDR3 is CSAYPPSTQYF.

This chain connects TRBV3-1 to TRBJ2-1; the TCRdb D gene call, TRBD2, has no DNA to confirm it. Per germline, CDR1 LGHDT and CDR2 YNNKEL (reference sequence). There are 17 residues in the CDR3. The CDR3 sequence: CASSQVASGGIYNEQFF.

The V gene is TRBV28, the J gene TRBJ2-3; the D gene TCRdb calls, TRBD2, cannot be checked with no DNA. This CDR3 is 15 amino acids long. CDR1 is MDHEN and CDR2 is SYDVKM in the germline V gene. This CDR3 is CASSFAGVDTDTQYF.

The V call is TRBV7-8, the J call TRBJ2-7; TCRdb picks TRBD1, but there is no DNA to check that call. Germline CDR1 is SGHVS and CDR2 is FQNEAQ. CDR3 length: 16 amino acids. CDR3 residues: CASSHDGGQGAYEQYF.

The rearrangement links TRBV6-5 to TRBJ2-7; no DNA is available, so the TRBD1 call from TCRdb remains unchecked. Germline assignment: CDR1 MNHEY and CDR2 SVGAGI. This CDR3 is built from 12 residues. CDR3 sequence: CAAGTGSYEQYF.

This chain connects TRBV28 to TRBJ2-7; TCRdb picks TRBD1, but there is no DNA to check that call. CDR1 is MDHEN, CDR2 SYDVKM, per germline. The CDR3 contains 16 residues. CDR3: CASSARAASRHYEQYF. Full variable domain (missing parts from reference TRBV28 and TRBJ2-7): DVKVTQSSRYLVKRTGEKVFLECVQDMDHENMFWYRQDPGLGLRLIYFSYDVKMKEKGDIPEGYSVSREKKERFSLILESASTNQTSMYLCASSARAASRHYEQYFGPGTRLTVT.

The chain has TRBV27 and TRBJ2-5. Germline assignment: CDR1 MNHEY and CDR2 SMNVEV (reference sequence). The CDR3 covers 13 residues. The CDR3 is CASSEVAAETQYF.

CDR3 region: CASSPLPAGGSNEQFF. V is TRBV19 and J is TRBJ2-1; TCRdb reports TRBD2, a call that lacks DNA to check it against. CDR1 LNHDA and CDR2 SQIVND come from the germline V gene (reference sequence). The CDR3 totals 16 residues.

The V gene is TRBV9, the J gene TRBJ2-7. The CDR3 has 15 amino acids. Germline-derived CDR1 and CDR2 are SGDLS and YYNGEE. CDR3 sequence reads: CASSVDPTSLIEQYF. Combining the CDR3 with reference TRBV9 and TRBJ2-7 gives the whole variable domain DSGVTQTPKHLITATGQRVTLRCSPRSGDLSVYWYQQSLDQGLQFLIQYYNGEERAKGNILERFSAQQFPDLHSELNLSSLELGDSALYFCASSVDPTSLIEQYFGPGTRLTVT.

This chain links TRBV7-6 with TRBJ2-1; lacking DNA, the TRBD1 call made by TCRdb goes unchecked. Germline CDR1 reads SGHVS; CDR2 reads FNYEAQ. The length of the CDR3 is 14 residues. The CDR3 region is CASSLRGQDNEQFF.

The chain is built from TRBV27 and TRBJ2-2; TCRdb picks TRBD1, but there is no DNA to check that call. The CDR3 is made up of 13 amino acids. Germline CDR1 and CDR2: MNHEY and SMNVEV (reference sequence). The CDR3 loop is CASQQGNTGELFF.

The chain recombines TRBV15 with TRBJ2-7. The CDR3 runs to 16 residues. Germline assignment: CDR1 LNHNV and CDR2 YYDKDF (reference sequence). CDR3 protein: CATSREWSAVSYEQYF.

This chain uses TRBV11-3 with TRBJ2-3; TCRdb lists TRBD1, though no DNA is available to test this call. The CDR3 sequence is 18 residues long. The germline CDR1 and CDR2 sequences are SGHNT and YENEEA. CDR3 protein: CASSPRDRDAGSTDTQYF.

The CDR3 spells CASSLFGQGMNTEAFF. The chain employs TRBV4-1 and TRBJ1-1; TCRdb selects TRBD1, and the lack of DNA leaves this call unchecked. The CDR3 covers 16 residues. The germline V gene has CDR1 MGHRA and CDR2 YSYEKL.

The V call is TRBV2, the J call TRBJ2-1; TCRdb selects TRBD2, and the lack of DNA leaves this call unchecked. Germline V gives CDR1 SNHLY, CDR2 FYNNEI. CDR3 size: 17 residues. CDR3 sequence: CASRGTSGKRGYNEQFF. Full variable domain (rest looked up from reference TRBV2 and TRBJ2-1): EPEVTQTPSHQVTQMGQEVILRCVPISNHLYFYWYRQILGQKVEFLVSFYNNEISEKSEIFDDQFSVERPDGSNFTLKIRSTKLEDSAMYFCASRGTSGKRGYNEQFFGPGTRLTVL.

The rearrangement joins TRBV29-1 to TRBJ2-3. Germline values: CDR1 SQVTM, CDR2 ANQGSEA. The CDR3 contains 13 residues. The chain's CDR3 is CSVDGLAADTQYF.

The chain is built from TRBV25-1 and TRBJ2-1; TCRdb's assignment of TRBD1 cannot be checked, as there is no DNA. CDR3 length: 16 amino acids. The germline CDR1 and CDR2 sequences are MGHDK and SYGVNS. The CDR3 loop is CASSDGGRDRGNEQFF. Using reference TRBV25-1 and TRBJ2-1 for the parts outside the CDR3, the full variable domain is EADIYQTPRYLVIGTGKKITLECSQTMGHDKMYWYQQDPGMELHLIHYSYGVNSTEKGDLSSESTVSRIRTEHFPLTLESARPSHTSQYLCASSDGGRDRGNEQFFGPGTRLTVL.

This CDR3 reads CASSPSGTDYGYTF. The chain is built from TRBV3-1 and TRBJ1-2; the TCRdb call, TRBD1, lacks DNA for checking. The CDR3 contains 14 residues. Germline V gene data show CDR1 as LGHDT and CDR2 as YNNKEL (reference sequence).

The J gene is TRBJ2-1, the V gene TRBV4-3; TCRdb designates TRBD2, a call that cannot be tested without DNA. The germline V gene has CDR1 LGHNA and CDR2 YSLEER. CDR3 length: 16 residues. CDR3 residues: CASSQDSGLAGGEQFF.

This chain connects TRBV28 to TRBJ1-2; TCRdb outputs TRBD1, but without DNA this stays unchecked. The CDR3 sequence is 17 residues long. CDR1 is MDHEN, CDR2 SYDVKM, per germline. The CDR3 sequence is CASTHRGQVIPWGGYTF.